This T cell receptor (beta chain) was obtained from a study of CD8+CD57+ T cells in acquired aplastic anemia. TCR beta VDJ and CDR3 profiles were obtained from a genomic DNA template. TCRdb recomputed calls from the reads with MiXCR, one row per CDR3 protein. The data show 150,000 to 200,000 distinct CDR3 sequences, under 55% seen once. The table lists this clonotype with many counts. Its antigen is unknown. Sequencing involved patients with CD8+CD57+ cell expansion previously shown by flow cytometry. The CDR3 totals 13 residues. Deletions cut 5 bases from V and 2 bases from J, with 10 bases between. The V gene's germline CDR1 is MNHNS and CDR2 SASEGT. Study-wide results and limits: Shared by patients and controls, roughly 28 CD8+ CDR3s were abundant in patients.

The sequence was obtained from a human donor with aplastic anemia. The source material was sorted CD4+, CD8+, or CD8+CD57+ T cells (not recorded which) from PBMCs. The genes are TRBV6-1 and TRBJ2-7; D not resolved. The CDR3 here is CASSPRTTYEQYF. CDR3 in DNA: TGTGCCAGCAGTCCCCGAACGACCTACGAGCAGTACTTC.